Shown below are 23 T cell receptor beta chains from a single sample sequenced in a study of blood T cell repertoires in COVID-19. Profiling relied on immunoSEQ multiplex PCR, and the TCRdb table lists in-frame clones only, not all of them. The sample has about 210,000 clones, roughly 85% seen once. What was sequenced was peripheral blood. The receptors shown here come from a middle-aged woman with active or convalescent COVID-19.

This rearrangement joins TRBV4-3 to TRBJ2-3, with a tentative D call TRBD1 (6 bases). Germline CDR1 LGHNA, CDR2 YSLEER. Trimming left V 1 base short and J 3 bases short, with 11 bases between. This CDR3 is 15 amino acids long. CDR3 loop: CASSQGQADTDTQYF. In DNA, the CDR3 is TGCGCCAGCAGCCAAGGACAGGCGGATACAGATACGCAGTATTTT.

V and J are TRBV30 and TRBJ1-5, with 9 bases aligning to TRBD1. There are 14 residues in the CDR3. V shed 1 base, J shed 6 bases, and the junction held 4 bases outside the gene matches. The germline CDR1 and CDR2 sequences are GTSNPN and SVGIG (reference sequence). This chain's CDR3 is CAWSGGTGSQPQHF. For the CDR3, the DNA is TGTGCCTGGAGTGGAGGGACAGGGTCTCAGCCCCAGCATTTT.

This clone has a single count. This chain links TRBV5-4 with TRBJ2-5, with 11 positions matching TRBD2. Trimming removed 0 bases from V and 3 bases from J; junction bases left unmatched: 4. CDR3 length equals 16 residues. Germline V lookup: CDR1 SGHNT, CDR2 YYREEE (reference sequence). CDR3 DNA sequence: TGTGCCAGCAGCTTGGAATTAGCGGGGGGGGAAGAGACCCAGTACTTC. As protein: CASSLELAGGEETQYF.

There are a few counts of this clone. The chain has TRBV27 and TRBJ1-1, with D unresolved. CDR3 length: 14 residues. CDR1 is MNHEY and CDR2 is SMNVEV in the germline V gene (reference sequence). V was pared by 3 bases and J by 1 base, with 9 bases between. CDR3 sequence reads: CASSLWASNTEAFF. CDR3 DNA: TGTGCCAGCAGTTTGTGGGCCTCGAACACTGAAGCTTTCTTT.

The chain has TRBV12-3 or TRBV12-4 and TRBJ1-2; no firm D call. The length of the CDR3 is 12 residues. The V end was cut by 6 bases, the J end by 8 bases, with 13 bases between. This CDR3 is CASSSTHGGYTF. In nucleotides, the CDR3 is TGTGCCAGCAGCTCGACCCACGGGGGCTACACCTTC.

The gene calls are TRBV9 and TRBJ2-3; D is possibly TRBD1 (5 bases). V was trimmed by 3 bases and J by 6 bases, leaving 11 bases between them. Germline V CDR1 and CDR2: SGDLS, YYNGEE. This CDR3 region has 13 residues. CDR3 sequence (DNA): TGTGCCAGCAGCGCGCTGGGGCCCGATACGCAGTATTTT. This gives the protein CASSALGPDTQYF.

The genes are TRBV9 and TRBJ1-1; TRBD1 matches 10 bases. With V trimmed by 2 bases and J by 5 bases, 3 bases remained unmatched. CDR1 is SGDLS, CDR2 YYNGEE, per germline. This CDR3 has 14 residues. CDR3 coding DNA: TGTGCCAGCAGCGTTGGGACAGGGGCGACTGAAGCTTTCTTT. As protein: CASSVGTGATEAFF.

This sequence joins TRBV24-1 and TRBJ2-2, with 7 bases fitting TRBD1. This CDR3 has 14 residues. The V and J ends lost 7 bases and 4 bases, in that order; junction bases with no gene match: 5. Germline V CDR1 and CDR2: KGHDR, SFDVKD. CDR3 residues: CATRDTGVTGELFF. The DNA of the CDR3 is TGTGCCACCAGGGACACAGGGGTCACCGGGGAGCTGTTTTTT.

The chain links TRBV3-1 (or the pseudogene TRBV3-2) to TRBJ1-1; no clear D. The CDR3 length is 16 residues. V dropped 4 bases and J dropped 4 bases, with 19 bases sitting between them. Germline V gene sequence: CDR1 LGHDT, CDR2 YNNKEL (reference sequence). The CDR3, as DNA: TGTGCCAGCAGCCCCAGAGGGCTAGTATTTCGCACTGAAGCTTTCTTT. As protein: CASSPRGLVFRTEAFF.

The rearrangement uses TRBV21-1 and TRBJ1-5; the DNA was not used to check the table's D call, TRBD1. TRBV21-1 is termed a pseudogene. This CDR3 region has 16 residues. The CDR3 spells CASSKEGDSSNQPQHF. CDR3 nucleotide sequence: TGTGCCAGCAGCAAAGAAGGGGACAGTAGCAATCAGCCCCAGCATTTT.

The CDR3 region has the DNA TGTGCCAGCAGCGAACCGTGGGCAGGGTTATCTGAAGCTTTCTTT. This codes for CASSEPWAGLSEAFF. The rearrangement links TRBV11-2 to TRBJ1-1, with D perhaps matching TRBD1 (5 bases). This CDR3 contains 15 residues. V lost 5 bases, J lost 6 bases, and 19 bases lay in between. The V gene's germline CDR1 is SGHAT and CDR2 FQNNGV.

Here the CDR3 DNA reads TGCGCCAGCAGCCAGGATTTGGGACAGGGCTATGGCTACACCTTC. It codes for CASSQDLGQGYGYTF. The rearrangement joins TRBV4-3 to TRBJ1-2; 9 nucleotides agree with TRBD1. This CDR3 spans 15 amino acids. Germline trimming cut 3 bases from V and 4 bases from J; bases unmatched to any gene: 6. The V gene's germline CDR1 is LGHNA and CDR2 YSLEER.

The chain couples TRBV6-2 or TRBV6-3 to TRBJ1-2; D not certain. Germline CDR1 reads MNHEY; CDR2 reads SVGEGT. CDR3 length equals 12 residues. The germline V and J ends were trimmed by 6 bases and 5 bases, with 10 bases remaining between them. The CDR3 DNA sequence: TGTGCCAGCAGCCCCGAGAGGTATGGCTACACCTTC. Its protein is CASSPERYGYTF.

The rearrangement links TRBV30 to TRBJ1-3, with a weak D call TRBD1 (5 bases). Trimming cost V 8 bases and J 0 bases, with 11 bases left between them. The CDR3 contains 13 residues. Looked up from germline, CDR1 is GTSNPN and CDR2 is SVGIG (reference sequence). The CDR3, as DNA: TGTGCCACCTCGCAGGGCTCTGGAAACACCATATATTTT. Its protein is CATSQGSGNTIYF.

The CDR3 spells CAWSEVRVEAEAFF. Here the CDR3 DNA reads TGTGCCTGGAGTGAGGTTCGGGTGGAGGCTGAAGCTTTCTTT. The rearrangement uses TRBV30 and TRBJ1-1; D not certain. Germline lookup yields CDR1 GTSNPN and CDR2 SVGIG (reference sequence). The CDR3 has 14 amino acids. The V end lost 1 base, the J end lost 6 bases, and 15 bases lay between the germline ends.

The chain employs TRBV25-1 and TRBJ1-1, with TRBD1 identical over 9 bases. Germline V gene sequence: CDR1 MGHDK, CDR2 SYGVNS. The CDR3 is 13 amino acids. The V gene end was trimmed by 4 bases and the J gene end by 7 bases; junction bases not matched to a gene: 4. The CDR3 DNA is TGTGCCAGCAGTGTAACAGGGGGCTATGAAGCTTTCTTT. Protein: CASSVTGGYEAFF.

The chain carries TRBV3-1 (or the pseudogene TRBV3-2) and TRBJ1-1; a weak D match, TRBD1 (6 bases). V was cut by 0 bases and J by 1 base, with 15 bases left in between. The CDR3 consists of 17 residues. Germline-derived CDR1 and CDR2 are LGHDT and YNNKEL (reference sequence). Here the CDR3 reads CASSQEPTGRKNTEAFF. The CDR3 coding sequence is TGTGCCAGCAGCCAAGAACCGACAGGAAGAAAGAACACTGAAGCTTTCTTT.

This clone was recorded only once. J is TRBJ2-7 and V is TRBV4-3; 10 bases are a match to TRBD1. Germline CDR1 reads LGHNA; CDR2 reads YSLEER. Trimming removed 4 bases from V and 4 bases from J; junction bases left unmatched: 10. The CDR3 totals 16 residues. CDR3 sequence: CASSLYTPGQGYEQYF. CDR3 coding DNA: TGCGCCAGCAGCCTCTATACTCCGGGACAGGGGTACGAGCAGTACTTC.

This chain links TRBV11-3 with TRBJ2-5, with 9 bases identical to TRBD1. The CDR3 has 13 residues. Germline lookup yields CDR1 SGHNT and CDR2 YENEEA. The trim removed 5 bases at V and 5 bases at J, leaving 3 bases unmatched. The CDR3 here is CASSHGTGETQYF. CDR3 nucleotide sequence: TGTGCCAGCAGCCACGGGACAGGGGAGACCCAGTACTTC.

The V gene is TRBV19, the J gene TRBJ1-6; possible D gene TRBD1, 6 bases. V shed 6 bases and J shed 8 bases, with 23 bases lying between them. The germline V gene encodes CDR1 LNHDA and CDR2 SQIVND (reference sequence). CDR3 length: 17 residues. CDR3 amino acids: CASSPTLSGGLYSPLHF. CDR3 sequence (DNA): TGTGCCAGTAGCCCGACCCTGTCGGGGGGGCTCTATTCACCCCTCCACTTT.

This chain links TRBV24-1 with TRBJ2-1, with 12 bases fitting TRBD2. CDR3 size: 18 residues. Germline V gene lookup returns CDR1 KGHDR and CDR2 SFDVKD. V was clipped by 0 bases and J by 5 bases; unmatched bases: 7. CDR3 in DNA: TGTGCCACCAGTGATTTGAAGACTAGCGGGGGAAATAACAATGAGCAGTTCTTC. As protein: CATSDLKTSGGNNNEQFF.

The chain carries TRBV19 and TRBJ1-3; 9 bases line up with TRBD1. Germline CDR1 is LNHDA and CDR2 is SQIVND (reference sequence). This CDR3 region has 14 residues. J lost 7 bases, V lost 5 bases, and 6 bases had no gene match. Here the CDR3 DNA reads TGTGCCAGTAGTCGGACAGGGGCGACGAACACCATATATTTT. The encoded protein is CASSRTGATNTIYF.

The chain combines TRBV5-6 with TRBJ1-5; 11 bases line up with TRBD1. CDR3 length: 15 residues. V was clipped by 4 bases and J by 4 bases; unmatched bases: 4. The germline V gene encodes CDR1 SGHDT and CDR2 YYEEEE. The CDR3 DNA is TGTGCCAGCAGCCTAGGGACAGGGGGGAATCAGCCCCAGCATTTT. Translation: CASSLGTGGNQPQHF.